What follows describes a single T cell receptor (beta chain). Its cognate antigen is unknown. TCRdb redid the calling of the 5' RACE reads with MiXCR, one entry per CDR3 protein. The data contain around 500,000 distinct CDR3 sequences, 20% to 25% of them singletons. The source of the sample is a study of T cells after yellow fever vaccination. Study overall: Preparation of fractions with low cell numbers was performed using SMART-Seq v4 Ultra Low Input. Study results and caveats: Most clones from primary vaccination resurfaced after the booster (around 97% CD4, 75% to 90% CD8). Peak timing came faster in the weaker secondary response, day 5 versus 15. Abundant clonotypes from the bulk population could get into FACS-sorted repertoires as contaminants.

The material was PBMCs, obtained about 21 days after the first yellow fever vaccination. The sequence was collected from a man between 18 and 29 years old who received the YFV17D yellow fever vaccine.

The CDR3 spells CSARQSTYGYTF. CDR3 bases: TGCAGTGCCAGACAGTCGACCTATGGCTACACCTTC. The chain recombines TRBV20-1 with TRBJ1-2, with D tentatively TRBD1 (5 bases). The CDR3 extends over 12 amino acids. Germline V lookup: CDR1 DFQATT, CDR2 SNEGSKA (reference sequence). Trimming shortened V by 6 bases and J by 4 bases, and 12 bases separated the two germline ends.